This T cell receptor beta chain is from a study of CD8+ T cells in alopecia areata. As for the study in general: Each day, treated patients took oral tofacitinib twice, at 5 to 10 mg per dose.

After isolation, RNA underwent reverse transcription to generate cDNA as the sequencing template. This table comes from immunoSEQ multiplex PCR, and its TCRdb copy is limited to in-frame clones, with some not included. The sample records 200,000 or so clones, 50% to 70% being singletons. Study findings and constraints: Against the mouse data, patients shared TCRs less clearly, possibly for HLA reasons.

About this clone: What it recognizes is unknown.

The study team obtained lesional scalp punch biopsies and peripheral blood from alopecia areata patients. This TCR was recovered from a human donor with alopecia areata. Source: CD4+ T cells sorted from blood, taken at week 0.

This CDR3 reads CASSLEDSYNSPLHF. The CDR3 DNA reads as TGTGCCAGCAGCTTAGAAGACTCCTATAATTCACCCCTCCACTTT. The rearrangement joins TRBV13 to TRBJ1-6, with D unclear. The V end lost 1 base, the J end lost 0 bases, and 4 bases lay between the germline ends. CDR1 PRHDT and CDR2 FYEKMQ come from the germline V gene (reference sequence). CDR3 length equals 15 residues. Using reference TRBV13 and TRBJ1-6 for the parts outside the CDR3, the full variable domain is AAGVIQSPRHLIKEKRETATLKCYPIPRHDTVYWYQQGPGQDPQFLISFYEKMQSDKGSIPDRFSAQQFSDYHSELNMSSLELGDSALYFCASSLEDSYNSPLHFGNGTRLTVT.